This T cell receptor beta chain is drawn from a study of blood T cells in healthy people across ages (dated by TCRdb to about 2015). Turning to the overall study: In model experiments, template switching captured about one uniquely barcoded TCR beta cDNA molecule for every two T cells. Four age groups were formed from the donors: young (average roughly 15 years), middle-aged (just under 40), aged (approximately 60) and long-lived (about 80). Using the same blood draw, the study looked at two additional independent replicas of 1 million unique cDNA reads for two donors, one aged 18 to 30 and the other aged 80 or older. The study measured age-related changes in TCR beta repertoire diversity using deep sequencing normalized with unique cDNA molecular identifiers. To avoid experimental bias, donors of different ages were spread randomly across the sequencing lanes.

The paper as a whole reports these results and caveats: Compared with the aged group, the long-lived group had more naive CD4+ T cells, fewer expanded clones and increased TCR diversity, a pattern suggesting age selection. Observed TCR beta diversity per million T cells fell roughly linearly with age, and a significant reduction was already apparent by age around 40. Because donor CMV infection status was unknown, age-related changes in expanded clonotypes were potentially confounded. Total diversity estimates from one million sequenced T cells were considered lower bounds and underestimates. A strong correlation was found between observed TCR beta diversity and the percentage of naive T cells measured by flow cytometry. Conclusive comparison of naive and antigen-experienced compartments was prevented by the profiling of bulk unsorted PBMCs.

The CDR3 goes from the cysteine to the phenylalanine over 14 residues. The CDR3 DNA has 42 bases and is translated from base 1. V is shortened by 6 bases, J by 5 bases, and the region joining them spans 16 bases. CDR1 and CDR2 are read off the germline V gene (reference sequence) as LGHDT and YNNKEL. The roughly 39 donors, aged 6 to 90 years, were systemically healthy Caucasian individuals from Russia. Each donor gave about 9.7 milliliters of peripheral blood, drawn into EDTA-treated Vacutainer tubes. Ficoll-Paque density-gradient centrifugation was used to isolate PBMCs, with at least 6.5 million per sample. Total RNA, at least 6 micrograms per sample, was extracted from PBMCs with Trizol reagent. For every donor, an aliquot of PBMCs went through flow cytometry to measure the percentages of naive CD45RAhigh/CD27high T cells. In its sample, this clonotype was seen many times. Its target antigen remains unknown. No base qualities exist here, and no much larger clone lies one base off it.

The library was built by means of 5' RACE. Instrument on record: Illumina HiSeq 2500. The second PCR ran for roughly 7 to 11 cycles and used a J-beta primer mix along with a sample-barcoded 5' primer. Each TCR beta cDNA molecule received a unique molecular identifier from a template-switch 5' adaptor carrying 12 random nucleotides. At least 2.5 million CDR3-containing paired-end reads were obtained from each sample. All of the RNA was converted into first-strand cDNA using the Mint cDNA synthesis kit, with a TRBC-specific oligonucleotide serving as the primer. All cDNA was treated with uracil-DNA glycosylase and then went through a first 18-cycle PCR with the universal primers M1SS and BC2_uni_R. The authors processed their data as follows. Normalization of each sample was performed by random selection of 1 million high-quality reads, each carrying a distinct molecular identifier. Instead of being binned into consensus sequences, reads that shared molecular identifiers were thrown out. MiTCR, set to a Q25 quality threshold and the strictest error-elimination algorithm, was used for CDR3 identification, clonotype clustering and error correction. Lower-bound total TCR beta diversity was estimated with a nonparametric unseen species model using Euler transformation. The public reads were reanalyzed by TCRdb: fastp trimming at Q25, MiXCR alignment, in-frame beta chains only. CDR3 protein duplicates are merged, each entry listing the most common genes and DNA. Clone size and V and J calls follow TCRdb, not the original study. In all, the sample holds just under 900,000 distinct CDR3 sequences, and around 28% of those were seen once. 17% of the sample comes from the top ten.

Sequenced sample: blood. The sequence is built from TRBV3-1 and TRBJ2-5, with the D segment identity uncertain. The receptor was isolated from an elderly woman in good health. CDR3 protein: CASSPGSGPETQYF. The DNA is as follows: TGTGCCAGCAGTCCCGGTTCGGGCCCGGAGACCCAGTACTTC.